The sequence of this T cell receptor (beta chain) was determined in a study of spatial heterogeneity in lung cancer. Study background: Samples came from roughly 72 TRACERx patients with untreated early-stage lung cancer. PBMC collected at follow-up were sequenced when available, a median of roughly two years after resection.

Study conclusions and caveats: Blood showed ubiquitous tumor TCRs more often at resection than at routine follow-up.

The CDR3 extends over 13 amino acids. CDR1 is LNHDA, CDR2 SQIVND, per germline (reference sequence). For this clonotype: The target antigen is unknown. An end of the junction does not agree with germline; a read error may underlie this.

The time point denotes: blood at routine non-recurrence follow-up after resection. TCRdb reanalysed the 5' RACE reads using MiXCR and keeps one entry per CDR3 protein. The table records some 32,000 distinct CDR3 sequences, about 9.4% of them present only once. This TCR came from a female donor with early-stage non-small cell lung cancer. The sample in question was PBMCs, obtained at follow-up. This chain connects TRBV19 to TRBJ1-4, with a tentative D call TRBD1 (6 bases). This CDR3 reads CASRDRRSENLFF. CDR3 coding DNA: TGTGCCAGTAGAGACAGGCGGAGTGAAAATCTGTTTTTT.